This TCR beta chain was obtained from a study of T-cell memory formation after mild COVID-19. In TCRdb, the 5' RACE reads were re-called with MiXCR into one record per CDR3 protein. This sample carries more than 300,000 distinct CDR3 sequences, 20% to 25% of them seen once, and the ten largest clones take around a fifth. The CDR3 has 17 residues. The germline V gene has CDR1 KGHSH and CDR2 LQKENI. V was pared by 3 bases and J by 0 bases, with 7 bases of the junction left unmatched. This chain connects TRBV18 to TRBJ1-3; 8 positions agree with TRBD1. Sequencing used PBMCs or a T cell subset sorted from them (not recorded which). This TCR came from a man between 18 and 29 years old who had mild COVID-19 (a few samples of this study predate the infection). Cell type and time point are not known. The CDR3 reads CASSPVLTGDSGNTIYF. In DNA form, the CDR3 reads TGTGCCAGCTCACCCGTATTGACAGGGGACTCTGGAAACACCATATATTTT. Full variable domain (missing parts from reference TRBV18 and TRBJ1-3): NAGVMQNPRHLVRRRGQEARLRCSPMKGHSHVYWYRQLPEEGLKFMVYLQKENIIDESGMPKERFSAEFPKEGPSILRIQQVVRGDSAAYFCASSPVLTGDSGNTIYFGEGSWLTVV.